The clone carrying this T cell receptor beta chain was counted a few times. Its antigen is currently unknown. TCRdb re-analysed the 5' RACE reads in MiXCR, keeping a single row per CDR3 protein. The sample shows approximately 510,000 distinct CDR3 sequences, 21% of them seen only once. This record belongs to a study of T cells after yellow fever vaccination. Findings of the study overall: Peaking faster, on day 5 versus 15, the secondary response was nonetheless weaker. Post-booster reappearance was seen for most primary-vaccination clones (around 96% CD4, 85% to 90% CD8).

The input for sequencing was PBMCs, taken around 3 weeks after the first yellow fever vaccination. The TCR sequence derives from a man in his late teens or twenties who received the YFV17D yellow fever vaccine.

For the CDR3, the DNA is TGTGCCAGCAGCTCCTCTAGCGGGGGGACCACCGGGGAGCTGTTTTTT. Encoded protein: CASSSSSGGTTGELFF. This chain connects TRBV7-2 to TRBJ2-2, with 11 positions matching TRBD2. The V gene's germline CDR1 is SGHTA and CDR2 FQGNSA. V was clipped by 4 bases and J by 4 bases; unmatched bases: 5. The CDR3 runs 16 residues.